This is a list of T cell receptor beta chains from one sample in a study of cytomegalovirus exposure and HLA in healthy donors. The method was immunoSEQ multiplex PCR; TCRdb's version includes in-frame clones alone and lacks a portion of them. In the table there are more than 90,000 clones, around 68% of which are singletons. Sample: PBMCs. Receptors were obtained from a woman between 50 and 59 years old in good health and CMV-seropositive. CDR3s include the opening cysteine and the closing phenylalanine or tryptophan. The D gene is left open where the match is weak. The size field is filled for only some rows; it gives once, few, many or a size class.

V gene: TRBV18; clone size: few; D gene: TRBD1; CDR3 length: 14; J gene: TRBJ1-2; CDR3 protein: CASSPGQTDYGYTF; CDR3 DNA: TGTGCCAGCTCGCCGGGACAGACAGACTATGGCTACACCTTC
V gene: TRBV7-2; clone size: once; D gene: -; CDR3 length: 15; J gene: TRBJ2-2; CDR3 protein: CASSLLLSNTGELFF; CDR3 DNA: TGTGCCAGCAGCTTATTACTATCGAACACCGGGGAGCTGTTTTTT
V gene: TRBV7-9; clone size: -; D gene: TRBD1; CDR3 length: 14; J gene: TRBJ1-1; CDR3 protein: CASSSGGRKDEAFF; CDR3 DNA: TGTGCCAGCAGCTCAGGGGGTCGAAAGGATGAAGCTTTCTTT
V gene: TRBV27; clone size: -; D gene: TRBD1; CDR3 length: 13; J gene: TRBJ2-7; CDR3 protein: CATRDRNTYEQYF; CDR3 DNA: TGTGCCACCAGGGACAGAAACACCTACGAGCAGTACTTC
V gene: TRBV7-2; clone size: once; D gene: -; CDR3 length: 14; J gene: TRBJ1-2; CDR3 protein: CASSPTTVVYGYTF; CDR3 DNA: TGTGCCAGCAGCCCAACGACAGTTGTCTATGGCTACACCTTC
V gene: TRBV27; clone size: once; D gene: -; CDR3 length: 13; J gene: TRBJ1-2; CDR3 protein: CASSLREHYGYTF; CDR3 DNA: TGTGCCAGCAGTTTACGGGAGCACTATGGCTACACCTTC
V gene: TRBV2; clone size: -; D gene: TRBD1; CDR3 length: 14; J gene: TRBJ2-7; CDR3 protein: CASSEGGQAFEQYF; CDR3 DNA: TGTGCCAGCAGTGAGGGGGGACAGGCCTTCGAGCAGTACTTC
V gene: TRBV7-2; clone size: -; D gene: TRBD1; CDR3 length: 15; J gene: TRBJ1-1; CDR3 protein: CASSLYSGGGDEAFF; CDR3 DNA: TGTGCCAGCAGCTTGTACTCAGGGGGCGGGGATGAAGCTTTCTTT
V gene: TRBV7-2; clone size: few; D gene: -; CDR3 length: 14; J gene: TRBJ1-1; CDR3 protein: CASSSGRGNTEAFF; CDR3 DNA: TGTGCCAGCAGCTCCGGGAGGGGGAACACTGAAGCTTTCTTT
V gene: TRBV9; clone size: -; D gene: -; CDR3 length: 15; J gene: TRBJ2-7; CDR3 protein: CASSVGQDTHYEQYF; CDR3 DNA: TGTGCCAGCAGCGTAGGGCAGGACACCCACTACGAGCAGTACTTC
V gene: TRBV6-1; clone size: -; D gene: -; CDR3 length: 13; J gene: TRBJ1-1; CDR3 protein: CASGKNFNTEAFF; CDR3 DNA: TGTGCCAGCGGCAAGAATTTTAACACTGAAGCTTTCTTT
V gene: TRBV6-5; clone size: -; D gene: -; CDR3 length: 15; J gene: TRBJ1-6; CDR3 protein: CASSYSGGGGSPLHF; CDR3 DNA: TGTGCCAGCAGTTACTCGGGAGGGGGAGGTTCACCCCTCCACTTT
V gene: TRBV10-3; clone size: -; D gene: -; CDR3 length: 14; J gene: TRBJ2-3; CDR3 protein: CAITAGASTDTQYF; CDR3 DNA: TGTGCCATCACGGCGGGGGCTAGCACAGATACGCAGTATTTT
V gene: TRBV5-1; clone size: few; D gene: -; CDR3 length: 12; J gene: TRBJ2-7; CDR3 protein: CASSLQGSEQYF; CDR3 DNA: TGCGCCAGCAGCTTACAGGGATCCGAGCAGTACTTC
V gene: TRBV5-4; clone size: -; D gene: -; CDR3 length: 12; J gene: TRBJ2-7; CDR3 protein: CASSRDIHEQYF; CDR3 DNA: TGTGCCAGCAGTCGGGACATCCACGAGCAGTACTTC
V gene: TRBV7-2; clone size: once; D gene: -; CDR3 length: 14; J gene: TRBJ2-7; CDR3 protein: CASGPGDSSYEQYF; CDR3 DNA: TGTGCCAGCGGCCCAGGTGACAGCTCCTACGAGCAGTACTTC
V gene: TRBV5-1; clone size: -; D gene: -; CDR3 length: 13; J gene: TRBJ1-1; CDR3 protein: CASSQGLNTEAFF; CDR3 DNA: TGCGCCAGCAGCCAGGGGTTGAACACTGAAGCTTTCTTT
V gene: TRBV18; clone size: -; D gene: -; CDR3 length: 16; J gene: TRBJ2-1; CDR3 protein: CASSPPLAETYNEQFF; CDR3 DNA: TGTGCCAGCTCACCACCTTTAGCGGAGACCTACAATGAGCAGTTCTTC